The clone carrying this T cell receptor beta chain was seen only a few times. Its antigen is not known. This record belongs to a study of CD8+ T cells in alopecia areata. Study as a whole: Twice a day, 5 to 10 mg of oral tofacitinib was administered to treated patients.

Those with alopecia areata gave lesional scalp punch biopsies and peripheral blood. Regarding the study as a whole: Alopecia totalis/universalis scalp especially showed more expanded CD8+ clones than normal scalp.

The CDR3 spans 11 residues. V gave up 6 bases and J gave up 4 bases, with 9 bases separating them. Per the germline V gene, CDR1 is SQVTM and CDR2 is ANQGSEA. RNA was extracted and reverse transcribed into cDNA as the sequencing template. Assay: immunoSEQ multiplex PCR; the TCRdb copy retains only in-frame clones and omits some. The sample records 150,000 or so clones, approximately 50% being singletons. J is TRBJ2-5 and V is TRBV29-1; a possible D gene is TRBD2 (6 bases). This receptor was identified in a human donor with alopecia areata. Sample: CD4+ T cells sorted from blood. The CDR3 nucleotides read TGCAGCGTGGGGACTCGAGAGACCCAGTACTTC. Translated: CSVGTRETQYF.